The 27 T cell receptor beta chains below come from one sample, sequenced in a study of blood T cell repertoires in COVID-19 (dated by TCRdb to the early 2020s). The library was obtained by the immunoSEQ multiplex PCR assay. Drawn from immuneACCESS, this table holds only the in-frame rearrangements with V and J called that TCRdb kept. Clones are partly lost; checked studies trace under half to an unresolved V gene and leave the rest unexplained. The sample includes approximately 150,000 clones, with approximately 88% observed a single time. Together, the top ten hold more than 2% of the sample. Sequencing was done on a sample of peripheral blood. The receptors shown here come from a man between 65 and 85 years old with active COVID-19.

The V gene is TRBV3-1 (or the pseudogene TRBV3-2), the J gene TRBJ2-2; 8 positions match TRBD2. V dropped 4 bases and J dropped 5; count of bases not matched to a gene: 9. CDR1 and CDR2 (germline): LGHDT, YNNKEL (reference sequence). CDR3 size: 16 residues. CDR3 nucleotide sequence: TGTGCCAGCAGCCGACGCCCCGCGGGAGGAACCGGGGAGCTGTTTTTT. This codes for CASSRRPAGGTGELFF.

The gene calls are TRBV11-2 and TRBJ2-2; 8 bases agree with TRBD1. V lost 5 bases to trimming and J lost 4 bases; unmatched junction nucleotides: 6. The germline gives CDR1 SGHAT, CDR2 FQNNGV. This CDR3 is built from 15 residues. CDR3 residues: CASSTQGEVTGELFF. CDR3 coding DNA: TGTGCCAGCAGCACACAGGGGGAGGTCACCGGGGAGCTGTTTTTT. Complete variable domain (other parts from reference TRBV11-2 and TRBJ2-2): EAGVAQSPRYKIIEKRQSVAFWCNPISGHATLYWYQQILGQGPKLLIQFQNNGVVDDSQLPKDRFSAERLKGVDSTLKIQPAKLEDSAVYLCASSTQGEVTGELFFGEGSRLTVL.

The V and J genes are TRBV12-3 or TRBV12-4 and TRBJ1-2; tentative D call: TRBD1 (5 bases). The V and J ends lost 5 bases and 5 bases respectively, with 12 bases between them. The CDR3 runs 13 residues. The CDR3 reads CASSPVQGYGYTF. CDR3 in DNA: TGTGCCAGCAGTCCTGTTCAGGGTTATGGCTACACCTTC.

The chain recombines TRBV6-2 or TRBV6-3 with TRBJ2-3, with 7 positions matching TRBD1. Germline trimming cut 5 bases from V and 0 bases from J; bases unmatched to any gene: 2. The CDR3 totals 14 residues. Germline-derived CDR1 and CDR2 are MNHEY and SVGEGT. Here the CDR3 reads CASSRDSSTDTQYF. The CDR3 region has the DNA TGTGCCAGCAGTCGGGACAGTAGCACAGATACGCAGTATTTT.

The chain carries TRBV7-9 and TRBJ1-2; 8 positions agree with TRBD1. From germline, CDR1 is SEHNR and CDR2 FQNEAQ (reference sequence). This CDR3 has 16 amino acids. Unmatched junction bases numbered 10, after V lost 0 bases and J lost 7 bases. CDR3 region: CASSLARVGQGLGYTF. The DNA for the CDR3 is TGTGCCAGCAGCTTAGCGCGAGTTGGACAGGGTCTTGGCTACACCTTC.

This chain links TRBV24-1 with TRBJ2-3; a possible D gene is TRBD1 (5 bases). Germline CDR1 KGHDR, CDR2 SFDVKD. The CDR3 totals 14 residues. V was cut by 2 bases and J by 6 bases, with 11 bases left in between. As DNA, the CDR3 is TGTGCCACCAGTGATTCCCGCAGGGTGGATACGCAGTATTTT. It encodes CATSDSRRVDTQYF.

This chain connects TRBV7-9 to TRBJ1-4; no definite D call. This CDR3 comprises 15 residues. CDR1 is SEHNR, CDR2 FQNEAQ, per germline (reference sequence). With 7 bases removed from V and 8 bases from J, the gap between germline ends came to 20 bases. CDR3 sequence (DNA): TGTGCCAGCACCCTCCCCGGGGTCGGAAGAGAAAAACTGTTTTTT. Its protein product is CASTLPGVGREKLFF.

The J gene is TRBJ2-1, the V gene TRBV7-6; 11 nucleotides line up with TRBD1. J lost 7 bases, V lost 3 bases, and 2 bases had no gene match. The germline V gene encodes CDR1 SGHVS and CDR2 FNYEAQ. This CDR3 region has 14 residues. CDR3 in amino acids: CASSLGQGENEQFF. CDR3 DNA sequence: TGTGCCAGCAGCTTGGGACAGGGGGAGAATGAGCAGTTCTTC.

This chain uses TRBV6-5 with TRBJ2-1; 7 bases are shared with TRBD1. This CDR3 spans 11 amino acids. J lost 10 bases, V lost 6 bases, and 3 bases had no gene match. Germline CDR1 and CDR2: MNHEY and SVGAGI. In DNA form, the CDR3 reads TGTGCCAGCAGGACAGGGAACGAGCAGTTCTTC. This translates into CASRTGNEQFF.

The chain combines TRBV6-4 with TRBJ2-2; 8 bases are a match to TRBD2. This CDR3 is built from 14 residues. V lost 6 bases to trimming and J lost 3 bases; unmatched junction nucleotides: 3. Germline V lookup: CDR1 MRHNA, CDR2 SNTAGT. The CDR3 nucleotides are TGTGCCAGCAGAACTAGCGGCTACACCGGGGAGCTGTTTTTT. It encodes CASRTSGYTGELFF.

The chain has TRBV28 and TRBJ2-7, with D possibly matching TRBD1 (5 bases). The CDR3 consists of 13 residues. Trimming took off 6 bases at V and 6 bases at J, with 15 bases between the two ends. Germline assignment: CDR1 MDHEN and CDR2 SYDVKM. The CDR3 loop is CASSPLRGTEQYF. The CDR3 DNA is TGTGCCAGCAGCCCGCTAAGGGGTACCGAGCAGTACTTC.

The chain links TRBV6-2 or TRBV6-3 to TRBJ2-1; D is perhaps TRBD2 (6 bases). CDR3 length: 11 amino acids. The V gene's germline CDR1 is MNHEY and CDR2 SVGEGT. V was clipped by 5 bases and J by 10 bases, with 9 bases between them. CDR3 nucleotides: TGTGCCAGCAGTCACGGACTAGAGCAGTTCTTC. It codes for CASSHGLEQFF.

This clone was found once. The chain carries TRBV27 and TRBJ2-1; 13 bases are shared with TRBD2. The CDR3 has 16 residues. Trimming took 2 bases from V and 9 from J; bases not matched to a gene: 7. CDR1 and CDR2 from the germline V gene are MNHEY and SMNVEV (reference sequence). The CDR3 is CASSLLGLAGVREQFF. The CDR3 DNA reads TGTGCCAGCAGTTTACTCGGACTAGCGGGAGTCCGTGAGCAGTTCTTC.

This chain uses TRBV19 with TRBJ2-2; D not certain. Between the trimmed V and J ends, which lost 5 bases and 0 bases, there was a span of 13 bases. Germline V CDR1 and CDR2: LNHDA, SQIVND (reference sequence). The CDR3 extends over 16 amino acids. CDR3 nucleotides: TGTGCCAGTAGTGAGGTAGCCCCCACGAACACCGGGGAGCTGTTTTTT. Translated: CASSEVAPTNTGELFF.

This chain joins TRBV9 and TRBJ2-3; TRBD2 is a possible D gene (6 bases). The CDR3 is 14 amino acids. Germline values: CDR1 SGDLS, CDR2 YYNGEE. V was trimmed by 0 bases and J by 3 bases, leaving 8 bases between them. The CDR3 region is CASSVAGTTDTQYF. In DNA form, the CDR3 reads TGTGCCAGCAGCGTAGCGGGGACTACAGATACGCAGTATTTT.

V and J are TRBV19 and TRBJ2-7; D is possibly TRBD1 (6 bases). The ends were cut back, 7 bases at V and 0 bases at J, with 16 bases in the middle. Germline V gene sequence: CDR1 LNHDA, CDR2 SQIVND (reference sequence). The length of the CDR3 is 15 residues. The CDR3 here is CASNDRTRPSYEQYF. DNA for the CDR3: TGTGCCAGTAACGACAGGACGCGACCCTCCTACGAGCAGTACTTC.

This clone was observed once. The chain couples TRBV18 to TRBJ2-5, with D perhaps TRBD1 (5 bases). Germline assignment: CDR1 KGHSH and CDR2 LQKENI. V lost 3 bases and J lost 3, with 11 bases in between. This CDR3 has 14 residues. CDR3 protein: CASSPGLVEETQYF. Written as DNA, the CDR3 is TGTGCCAGCTCACCGGGGCTGGTGGAAGAGACCCAGTACTTC.

For the CDR3, the DNA is TGTGCCAGCAGGAGGGAGTTTCTTAGCACAGATACGCAGTATTTT. This encodes CASRREFLSTDTQYF. The chain uses TRBV2 and TRBJ2-3, with TRBD2 as a possible D gene (5 bases). Per germline, CDR1 SNHLY and CDR2 FYNNEI. The CDR3 runs to 15 residues. V was trimmed by 6 bases and J by 0 bases, leaving 13 bases between them.

The chain couples TRBV2 to TRBJ2-3; D possibly corresponds to TRBD2 (5 bases). This CDR3 region has 15 residues. Trimming took 6 bases from V and 8 from J, leaving 21 bases between them. CDR1 is SNHLY, CDR2 FYNNEI, per germline. CDR3 loop: CASRKAPEKEGTQYF. The CDR3 region has the DNA TGTGCCAGCAGGAAAGCGCCCGAGAAAGAGGGTACGCAGTATTTT.

The genes are TRBV14 and TRBJ2-5, with a weak D call TRBD1 (5 bases). V was pared by 4 bases and J by 7 bases, with 16 bases between. CDR1 SGHDN and CDR2 FVKESK come from the germline V gene. The length of the CDR3 is 14 residues. In nucleotides, the CDR3 is TGTGCCAGCAGCCCGGCGTCCAGGGCAGGGACCCAGTACTTC. Translation gives CASSPASRAGTQYF.

On this clone: This same CDR3 is encoded by further DNA sequences in the sample. V is TRBV5-6 and J is TRBJ1-6; a possible D gene is TRBD1 (5 bases). Germline V lookup: CDR1 SGHDT, CDR2 YYEEEE. Trimming left V 0 bases short and J 6 bases short, with 13 bases between. CDR3 length: 16 amino acids. CDR3 bases: TGTGCCAGCAGCTTGGGCAGGGTATCGCTTAATTCACCCCTCCACTTT. It specifies CASSLGRVSLNSPLHF.

The chain is built from TRBV11-2 and TRBJ1-5; tentative D call: TRBD1 (6 bases). V was shortened by 5 bases and J by 4 bases, with 18 bases between the two germline ends. The CDR3 sequence is 16 residues long. Per the germline V gene, CDR1 is SGHAT and CDR2 is FQNNGV. This CDR3 reads CASSPGETAFNQPQHF. The CDR3 coding sequence is TGTGCCAGCAGCCCAGGGGAGACAGCGTTTAATCAGCCCCAGCATTTT.

The chain carries TRBV5-1 and TRBJ1-4, with TRBD1 identical over 7 bases. With V trimmed by 4 bases and J by 6 bases, 3 bases remained unmatched. The CDR3 runs to 13 residues. Germline V gene sequence: CDR1 SGHRS, CDR2 YFSETQ. CDR3 in DNA: TGCGCCAGCAGCCCAGACAGGGATGAAAAACTGTTTTTT. Its protein product is CASSPDRDEKLFF.

The V gene is TRBV29-1, the J gene TRBJ2-2; TRBD1 matches at 11 bases. The germline CDR1 and CDR2 sequences are SQVTM and ANQGSEA. V lost 4 bases and J lost 0; bases outside the gene matches: 1. This CDR3 region has 15 residues. The CDR3 DNA reads as TGCAGCGTTGGGGGACAGGGGGCGAACACCGGGGAGCTGTTTTTT. Translation gives CSVGGQGANTGELFF.

The rearrangement uses TRBV12-3 or TRBV12-4 and TRBJ2-7; possibly TRBD2 for D (6 bases). This CDR3 has 12 amino acids. Trimming took off 6 bases at V and 4 bases at J, with 10 bases between the two ends. CDR3 protein: CASSRLGYEQYF. Here the CDR3 DNA reads TGTGCCAGCAGCAGACTAGGGTACGAGCAGTACTTC.

V is TRBV5-1 and J is TRBJ1-1; 7 nucleotides agree with TRBD1. The trim removed 4 bases at V and 1 base at J, leaving 7 bases unmatched. CDR1 and CDR2 (germline): SGHRS, YFSETQ. CDR3 length: 15 residues. The CDR3 is CASSKPGQANTEAFF. CDR3 bases: TGCGCCAGCAGCAAACCAGGACAGGCGAACACTGAAGCTTTCTTT.

This clone was counted only a few times. This chain connects TRBV11-2 to TRBJ1-3; tentatively, D is TRBD1 (6 bases). The CDR3 covers 16 residues. Trimming took 0 bases from V and 4 from J, leaving 13 bases between them. Germline V gene lookup returns CDR1 SGHAT and CDR2 FQNNGV. CDR3 region: CASSLERGFRGNTIYF. CDR3 nucleotide sequence: TGTGCCAGCAGCTTAGAAAGGGGGTTCCGAGGAAACACCATATATTTT.